The 32 T cell receptor beta chains below were found in one sample sequenced in a study of OX40 agonist ivuxolimab in advanced cancers. Libraries were prepared by immunoSEQ multiplex PCR; TCRdb keeps only in-frame clonotypes and omits some of them. Counted here are around 37,000 clones, roughly 79% occurring once; the ten biggest clones make up about 18%. Sequenced material: CD4+ or CD8+ T cells sorted from blood, taken in a trial of the OX40 agonist ivuxolimab. The origin of the receptors is an adult with an advanced solid tumor such as melanoma, head and neck, liver or kidney cancer.

The rearrangement joins TRBV10-3 to TRBJ2-7, with 7 bases identical to TRBD2. This CDR3 comprises 12 residues. Germline CDR1 ENHRY, CDR2 SYGVKD. With V trimmed by 11 bases and J by 4 bases, 8 bases remained unmatched. CDR3 coding DNA: TGTGCCTCACGGGGGGAAGGGTACGAGCAGTACTTC. This sequence encodes CASRGEGYEQYF.

V and J are TRBV18 and TRBJ2-2, with 10 nucleotides matching TRBD1. CDR1 is KGHSH and CDR2 is LQKENI in the germline V gene. Trimming at V came to 3 bases and at J to 3 bases, leaving 4 bases not matched to a gene. The CDR3 has 16 residues. CDR3 sequence (DNA): TGTGCCAGCTCACCCAGACAGGGGGCGGACACCGGGGAGCTGTTTTTT. Protein product: CASSPRQGADTGELFF.

This clone was counted a few times. CDR3 DNA: TGTGCCAGCAGTGAACGGGGGCGCGGTGTAGGCTACACCTTC. It encodes CASSERGRGVGYTF. The chain is built from TRBV6-1 and TRBJ1-2; D is possibly TRBD1 (6 bases). Germline V CDR1 and CDR2: MNHNS, SASEGT. CDR3 length: 14 residues. Trimming shortened V by 2 bases and J by 8 bases, and 15 bases separated the two germline ends.

This chain connects TRBV4-3 to TRBJ2-1; D gene ambiguous. The CDR3 totals 12 residues. Germline V lookup: CDR1 LGHNA, CDR2 YSLEER. Trimming took 4 bases from V and 10 from J, leaving 11 bases between them. The CDR3 nucleotides read TGCGCCAGCAGCCTATTCCCCGGGGAGCAGTTCTTC. It specifies CASSLFPGEQFF.

This clone was recorded only once. The J gene is TRBJ1-4, the V gene TRBV4-1, with a tentative D call TRBD1 (5 bases). This CDR3 spans 15 amino acids. Germline V lookup: CDR1 MGHRA, CDR2 YSYEKL. V lost 4 bases and J 1 base, leaving 10 bases between the germline ends. This CDR3 is CASSRRGRTNEKLFF. The DNA of the CDR3 is TGCGCCAGCAGCCGTAGGGGCCGAACTAATGAAAAACTGTTTTTT.

The V call is TRBV6-1, the J call TRBJ1-6; 11 bases are shared with TRBD1. V lost 1 base, J lost 8 bases, and 4 bases stayed unmatched. The CDR3 contains 16 residues. CDR1 is MNHNS and CDR2 is SASEGT in the germline V gene. The DNA of the CDR3 is TGTGCCAGCAGTGAAGTGGGGACAGGGGGTCATTCACCCCTCCACTTT. It yields the protein CASSEVGTGGHSPLHF.

The table lists this clone with a few counts. V is TRBV5-1 and J is TRBJ2-1, with 15 bases identical to TRBD2. Trimming removed 4 bases from V and 6 bases from J; junction bases left unmatched: 8. Per the germline V gene, CDR1 is SGHRS and CDR2 is YFSETQ. The CDR3 length is 17 residues. DNA of the CDR3: TGCGCCAGCAGCATAATGGGACTAGCGGGGGGAGCCAATGAGCAGTTCTTC. This encodes CASSIMGLAGGANEQFF.

The genes are TRBV27 and TRBJ2-1; TRBD2 matches at 8 bases. Looked up from germline, CDR1 is MNHEY and CDR2 is SMNVEV (reference sequence). Trimming cost V 5 bases and J 8 bases; bases outside gene matches: 17. This CDR3 comprises 17 residues. CDR3 DNA sequence: TGTGCCAGCAGTCCCAAACCGATAGCGGGAACTATCGATGAGCAGTTCTTC. Residues: CASSPKPIAGTIDEQFF.

The rearrangement joins TRBV4-3 to TRBJ2-2; D not resolved. The CDR3 totals 14 residues. The ends were cut back, 0 bases at V and 1 base at J, with 3 bases in the middle. Germline-derived CDR1 and CDR2 are LGHNA and YSLEER. CDR3 nucleotide sequence: TGCGCCAGCAGCCAAGAAGTGAACACCGGGGAGCTGTTTTTT. As protein: CASSQEVNTGELFF.

The chain couples TRBV5-4 to TRBJ1-4, with 12 bases aligning to TRBD1. V trimming: 3 bases; J trimming: 8 bases; junction bases outside the gene matches: 5. The CDR3 length is 15 residues. Germline V gene lookup returns CDR1 SGHNT and CDR2 YYREEE (reference sequence). The CDR3: CASSWGTGGREKLFF. CDR3 bases: TGTGCCAGCAGCTGGGGGACAGGGGGCCGCGAAAAACTGTTTTTT.

The genes are TRBV12-2 and TRBJ2-5; the DNA was not used to check the table's D call, TRBD2. TRBV12-2 is listed as a pseudogene. This CDR3 contains 15 residues. In DNA form, the CDR3 reads TGTGCAAGTCGCTTGCACGGGGGGTTTCAAGAGACCCAGTACTTC. Translation: CASRLHGGFQETQYF.

This chain links TRBV6-6 with TRBJ2-3; 13 bases are a match to TRBD2. The germline CDR1 and CDR2 sequences are MNHNY and SVGAGI (reference sequence). The junction had 4 bases not matched to a gene; V was cut back by 6 bases and J by 4 bases. The CDR3 sequence is 15 residues long. The CDR3 bases are TGTGCCAGCAGATCCACTAGCGGGAGGGCAGATACGCAGTATTTT. Amino acid sequence: CASRSTSGRADTQYF.

The V gene is TRBV29-1, the J gene TRBJ2-3; D call uncertain. CDR3 length: 13 amino acids. V was pared by 5 bases and J by 0 bases, with 9 bases between. Germline loops: CDR1 SQVTM, CDR2 ANQGSEA. DNA for the CDR3: TGCAGCGTTCAGGTCAGAAGCACAGATACGCAGTATTTT. Translated: CSVQVRSTDTQYF.

The chain employs TRBV27 and TRBJ1-2, with D possibly TRBD1 on 5 matching bases. Trimming left V 4 bases short and J 4 bases short, with 13 bases between. The length of the CDR3 is 14 residues. From germline, CDR1 is MNHEY and CDR2 SMNVEV (reference sequence). CDR3 sequence reads: CASSSGSSFYGYTF. The CDR3 region has the DNA TGTGCCAGCAGTTCAGGGTCGAGTTTCTATGGCTACACCTTC.

The chain joins TRBV2 to TRBJ2-6, with D tentatively TRBD1 (5 bases). V was cut by 3 bases and J by 4 bases, with 16 bases left in between. CDR1 is SNHLY and CDR2 is FYNNEI in the germline V gene. This CDR3 spans 17 amino acids. CDR3 amino acids: CASSEYSRAYGANVLTF. The CDR3 nucleotides are TGTGCCAGCAGTGAGTATAGCAGGGCGTACGGGGCCAACGTCCTGACTTTC.

V is TRBV6-6 and J is TRBJ1-1; a weak D match, TRBD1 (6 bases). Germline CDR1 MNHNY, CDR2 SVGAGI (reference sequence). This CDR3 is built from 14 residues. The V end was cut by 4 bases, the J end by 0 bases, with 9 bases between. The CDR3 sequence is CASSSRTVNTEAFF. The DNA of the CDR3 is TGTGCCAGCAGTTCCCGGACAGTGAACACTGAAGCTTTCTTT.

The rearrangement uses TRBV5-1 and TRBJ2-2; 10 nucleotides match TRBD2. CDR3 length: 15 amino acids. Germline V gene lookup returns CDR1 SGHRS and CDR2 YFSETQ. Losses at the gene ends were 7 bases for V and 6 bases for J; bases not matched to a gene: 9. This chain's CDR3 is CASFQAGGHAGELFF. CDR3 in DNA: TGCGCCAGCTTCCAAGCGGGGGGGCACGCCGGGGAGCTGTTTTTT.

The chain combines TRBV27 with TRBJ1-2; TRBD1 aligns across 7 bases. Germline CDR1 MNHEY, CDR2 SMNVEV (reference sequence). With 5 bases clipped from V and 4 bases from J, the junction kept 10 bases outside the gene matches. CDR3 length equals 15 residues. CDR3 in amino acids: CASSQGPQGSYGYTF. The DNA of the CDR3 is TGTGCCAGCAGTCAAGGACCACAGGGGTCCTATGGCTACACCTTC.

The CDR3, as DNA: TGTGCCAGCAGTCCTAGCGGGGGAGGAAAGACCCAGTACTTC. Protein product: CASSPSGGGKTQYF. V gene TRBV6-6 combines with J gene TRBJ2-5; TRBD2 aligns across 10 bases. J lost 6 bases, V lost 5 bases, and 6 bases had no gene match. The CDR3 totals 14 residues. CDR1 and CDR2 (germline): MNHNY, SVGAGI (reference sequence).

This chain links TRBV19 with TRBJ1-5; a possible D gene is TRBD1 (6 bases). V was cut by 2 bases and J by 0 bases, with 8 bases left in between. Germline V gene lookup returns CDR1 LNHDA and CDR2 SQIVND (reference sequence). The CDR3 spans 15 residues. The CDR3 protein is CASSISGASNQPQHF. The CDR3 DNA is TGTGCCAGTAGTATATCAGGGGCTAGCAATCAGCCCCAGCATTTT.

V and J are TRBV6-7 and TRBJ2-7; D perhaps matches TRBD1 (6 bases). TRBV6-7 is labeled an ORF, and its function is uncertain. This CDR3 comprises 14 residues. The V end lost 0 bases, the J end lost 3 bases, and 9 bases lay between the germline ends. Here the CDR3 reads CASSYSGTNYEQYF. The CDR3 DNA reads TGTGCCAGCAGTTACTCCGGGACAAACTACGAGCAGTACTTC.

This rearrangement joins TRBV6-5 to TRBJ1-5, with unresolved D. Germline V gene data show CDR1 as MNHEY and CDR2 as SVGAGI. The CDR3 has 15 residues. Deletions cut 5 bases from V and 5 bases from J, with 16 bases between. The DNA for the CDR3 is TGTGCCAGCAGTGACTACGGGAGGAAGGATCAGCCCCAGCATTTT. Amino acid sequence: CASSDYGRKDQPQHF.

J is TRBJ1-2 and V is TRBV2; unclear D gene. Trimming left V 7 bases short and J 4 bases short, with 19 bases between. This CDR3 contains 15 residues. CDR1 and CDR2 from the germline V gene are SNHLY and FYNNEI. CDR3 DNA sequence: TGTGCCAGCACCTTGCGGGCAGAGCTCTTCTATGGCTACACCTTC. This gives the protein CASTLRAELFYGYTF. The variable domain in full, with the rest retrieved from reference TRBV2 and TRBJ1-2, is EPEVTQTPSHQVTQMGQEVILRCVPISNHLYFYWYRQILGQKVEFLVSFYNNEISEKSEIFDDQFSVERPDGSNFTLKIRSTKLEDSAMYFCASTLRAELFYGYTFGSGTRLTVV.

The chain has TRBV2 and TRBJ2-1; a possible D gene is TRBD1 (5 bases). V lost 5 bases to trimming and J lost 3 bases, with 20 bases between them. The CDR3 loop spans 17 amino acids. Germline V gene data show CDR1 as SNHLY and CDR2 as FYNNEI. The CDR3 DNA is TGTGCCAGCAGTCCCCCCTTTGACAGACACCACTACAATGAGCAGTTCTTC. Translated, it gives CASSPPFDRHHYNEQFF. Supplemented by reference TRBV2 and TRBJ2-1, the full variable domain reads EPEVTQTPSHQVTQMGQEVILRCVPISNHLYFYWYRQILGQKVEFLVSFYNNEISEKSEIFDDQFSVERPDGSNFTLKIRSTKLEDSAMYFCASSPPFDRHHYNEQFFGPGTRLTVL.

CDR3 residues: CASSFRQGYNEQFF. The CDR3 nucleotides read TGTGCCAGCAGCTTTCGACAGGGGTACAATGAGCAGTTCTTC. V usage is TRBV11-2 and J usage is TRBJ2-1; 8 bases agree with TRBD1. The V segment lost 3 bases and the J segment 4 bases; nucleotides outside the gene matches: 2. The germline V gene encodes CDR1 SGHAT and CDR2 FQNNGV. The CDR3 sequence is 14 residues long. The full variable domain, its missing parts supplied by reference TRBV11-2 and TRBJ2-1, is EAGVAQSPRYKIIEKRQSVAFWCNPISGHATLYWYQQILGQGPKLLIQFQNNGVVDDSQLPKDRFSAERLKGVDSTLKIQPAKLEDSAVYLCASSFRQGYNEQFFGPGTRLTVL.

The V call is TRBV4-1, the J call TRBJ2-5; possibly TRBD1 for D (6 bases). V lost 0 bases and J 4 bases, leaving 15 bases between the germline ends. The germline V gene has CDR1 MGHRA and CDR2 YSYEKL. CDR3 size: 16 residues. The CDR3 is CASSQEGTSPSETQYF. The DNA for the CDR3 is TGCGCCAGCAGCCAAGAGGGGACATCACCTTCAGAGACCCAGTACTTC.

The V call is TRBV28, the J call TRBJ2-3; no reliable D call. Germline V gene data show CDR1 as MDHEN and CDR2 as SYDVKM. The CDR3 is made up of 11 amino acids. The V end lost 11 bases, the J end lost 0 bases, and 6 bases lay between the germline ends. CDR3 protein: CAARSTDTQYF. CDR3 sequence (DNA): TGTGCCGCTAGGAGCACAGATACGCAGTATTTT.

The V and J genes are TRBV7-2 and TRBJ2-5; TRBD1 or TRBD2 may be the D gene (5 bases each). The CDR3 extends over 13 amino acids. The V gene lost 5 bases and the J gene lost 5 bases, with 12 bases spanning the gap. Germline CDR1 reads SGHTA; CDR2 reads FQGNSA. The DNA for the CDR3 is TGTGCCAGCAGCGGGGGAACTGGGGAGACCCAGTACTTC. It codes for CASSGGTGETQYF.

The chain employs TRBV19 and TRBJ1-5; 7 positions match TRBD1. The V segment lost 5 bases and the J segment 5 bases; nucleotides outside the gene matches: 3. The CDR3 is 13 amino acids. CDR1 and CDR2 from the germline V gene are LNHDA and SQIVND (reference sequence). The CDR3 region is CASSLQGDQPQHF. The DNA of the CDR3 is TGTGCCAGTAGTCTCCAGGGGGATCAGCCCCAGCATTTT.

DNA of the CDR3: TGTGCCAGCGGACCTAGGGGTTTGGGGGGGGCCAACGTCCTGACTTTC. This encodes CASGPRGLGGANVLTF. V is TRBV6-6 and J is TRBJ2-6; the D gene is possibly TRBD1 (5 bases). Trimming removed 8 bases at V and 4 bases at J, with 18 bases between. CDR3 length equals 16 residues. Germline V gene data show CDR1 as MNHNY and CDR2 as SVGAGI (reference sequence).

The rearrangement joins TRBV27 to TRBJ2-6; 14 bases line up with TRBD2. This CDR3 has 19 residues. Germline-derived CDR1 and CDR2 are MNHEY and SMNVEV (reference sequence). Trimming at V came to 6 bases and at J to 4 bases, leaving 11 bases not matched to a gene. The chain's CDR3 is CASSSGLAGGQPGANVLTF. In DNA, the CDR3 is TGTGCCAGCAGCTCAGGACTAGCGGGAGGCCAGCCGGGGGCCAACGTCCTGACTTTC.

The chain is built from TRBV5-1 and TRBJ2-2, with 15 bases fitting TRBD2. Trimming at V came to 2 bases and at J to 0 bases, leaving 8 bases not matched to a gene. The CDR3 is 20 residues long. Germline CDR1 reads SGHRS; CDR2 reads YFSETQ. The CDR3 protein is CASSFLPGLAGGTNTGELFF. The CDR3 nucleotides are TGCGCCAGCAGCTTCCTACCGGGACTAGCGGGGGGAACGAACACCGGGGAGCTGTTTTTT. Together with reference TRBV5-1 and TRBJ2-2, the CDR3 gives the full variable domain: KAGVTQTPRYLIKTRGQQVTLSCSPISGHRSVSWYQQTPGQGLQFLFEYFSETQRNKGNFPGRFSGRQFSNSRSEMNVSTLELGDSALYLCASSFLPGLAGGTNTGELFFGEGSRLTVL.